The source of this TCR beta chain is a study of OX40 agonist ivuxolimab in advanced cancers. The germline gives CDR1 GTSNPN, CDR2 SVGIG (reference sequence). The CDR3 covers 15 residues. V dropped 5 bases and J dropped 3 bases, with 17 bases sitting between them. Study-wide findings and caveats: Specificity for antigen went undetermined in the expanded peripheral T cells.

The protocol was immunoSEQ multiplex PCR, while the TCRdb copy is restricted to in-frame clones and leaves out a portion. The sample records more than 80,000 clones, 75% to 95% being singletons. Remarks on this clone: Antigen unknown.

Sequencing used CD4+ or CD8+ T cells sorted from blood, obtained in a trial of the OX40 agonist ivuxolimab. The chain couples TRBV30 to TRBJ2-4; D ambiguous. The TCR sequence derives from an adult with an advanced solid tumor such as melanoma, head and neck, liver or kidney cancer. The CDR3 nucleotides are TGTGCCTGGGGGAACCGTAGGGCTGTCAAAAACATTCAGTACTTC. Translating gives CAWGNRRAVKNIQYF.